This T cell receptor (beta chain) is drawn from a study of CD4+ T cells in melanoma (dated by TCRdb to 2021 to 2024). About the study as a whole: The study investigated neoantigen-specific CD4+ T cells in human melanoma. The study at large found these results: Neoantigen-specific CD4+ T cells in melanoma were reported to show diverse differentiation states. The report described a correlation between neoantigen-specific CD4+ T cells and the function of CD8+ T cells, macrophages and B cells.

On this clone: No antigen is known for it. Base qualities are not recorded, but no much larger clone differs from it by a single base.

The CDR3, from cysteine to phenylalanine, totals 16 residues. Of the read, only the CDR3 DNA is kept; its 48 bases are in frame from base 1. CDR1 and CDR2 are drawn from the germline V gene: MNHNS, SASEGT. V is cut by 2 bases and J by 4 bases, and the space between the germline ends is 16 bases. The library was built by means of the immunoSEQ multiplex PCR assay. The immuneACCESS repertoire file appears here via TCRdb, limited to in-frame rearrangements. These files lack a portion of the clones; in checked studies, under half of the deficit traces to unresolved V genes, and the cause of the others is not known. The sample table lists roughly 18,000 clones, around four fifths of them with a count of one. The biggest ten clones account for approximately 5% of the sample. The donors were melanoma patients.

The sequenced sample was cells from a culture (not recorded whether cultured in vitro). This receptor was identified in a human donor with melanoma. Recombination linked TRBV6-1 to TRBJ2-3; a tentative D call is TRBD2 (6 bases match). The CDR3 protein: CASSERGGVSPDTQYF. In nucleotide form, the sequence is TGTGCCAGCAGTGAAAGGGGCGGGGTGAGCCCAGATACGCAGTATTTT.